This T cell receptor beta chain derives from a study of blood T cell repertoires in COVID-19. For the study at large: PBMCs, B-cell-depleted T cells, or T cells were the source of the cDNA or gDNA that made up the material.

Germline V gene sequence: CDR1 MNHNY, CDR2 SVGAGI (reference sequence). Trimming cost V 5 bases and J 4 bases, with 11 bases left between them. The CDR3 spans 13 residues. Per the original methods: Amplification with reference gene primers provided the estimates of nucleated cell counts. Clones were sequenced by immunoSEQ multiplex PCR, and TCRdb holds only the in-frame ones, with some missing. D and trimming were read from the DNA, whereas the V and J calls and clone size are those reported in that table. The sample lists around 200,000 clones; approximately 87% were seen once. The J gene is TRBJ1-1, the V gene TRBV6-6; TRBD1 is a possible D gene (6 bases). The sequence came from a woman aged 50 to 60 in a cohort exposed to, infected with or recovered from COVID-19 (not recorded which). Material: PBMCs or T cells enriched from blood (not recorded which). As DNA, the CDR3 is TGTGCCAGCAGTACACAGGGTGTCACTGAAGCTTTCTTT. Translating gives CASSTQGVTEAFF.